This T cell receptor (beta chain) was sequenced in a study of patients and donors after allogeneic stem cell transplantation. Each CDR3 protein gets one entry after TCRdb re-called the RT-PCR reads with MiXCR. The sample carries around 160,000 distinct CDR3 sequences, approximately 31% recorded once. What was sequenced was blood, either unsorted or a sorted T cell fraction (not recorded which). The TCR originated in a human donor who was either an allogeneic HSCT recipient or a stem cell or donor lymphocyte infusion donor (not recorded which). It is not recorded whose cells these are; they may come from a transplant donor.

This CDR3 is CASSWDSYNEQFF. In DNA form, the CDR3 reads TGTGCCAGCAGTTGGGACAGCTACAATGAGCAGTTCTTC. The chain employs TRBV6-6 and TRBJ2-1; 7 nucleotides match TRBD1. Germline V gene data show CDR1 as MNHNY and CDR2 as SVGAGI (reference sequence). The length of the CDR3 is 13 residues. With V trimmed by 4 bases and J by 3 bases, 0 bases remained unmatched.